The 5 T cell receptor beta chains listed next were all sequenced from one sample in a study of Graves' ophthalmopathy and Graves' hyperthyroidism. RNA transcripts served as template for amplifying TCR beta CDR3 sequences. RT-PCR with HTBI primers came first, then second-round multiplex PCR. In TCRdb, the multiplex PCR reads were re-called with MiXCR into one record per CDR3 protein. The repertoire holds approximately 500,000 distinct CDR3 sequences, with around 15% as singletons. Sequenced: blood. These receptors were collected from a woman in her 30s with Graves' ophthalmopathy.

This clonotype was seen many times. The V gene is TRBV6-1, the J gene TRBJ2-2; no firm D call. Per germline, CDR1 MNHNS and CDR2 SASEGT. The CDR3 is made up of 14 amino acids. V lost 5 bases and J lost 1, with 8 bases in between. CDR3 nucleotide sequence: TGTGCCAGCAGTACCATGGGGAACACCGGGGAGCTGTTTTTT. Protein sequence: CASSTMGNTGELFF.

In this sample, this clonotype turned up many times. The chain couples TRBV19 to TRBJ1-5; possible D gene TRBD1, 6 bases. CDR1 is LNHDA and CDR2 is SQIVND in the germline V gene (reference sequence). Trimming cost V 3 bases and J 2 bases, with 23 bases left between them. The CDR3 runs to 19 residues. This chain's CDR3 is CASSIIALSGGKGNQPQHF. CDR3 DNA: TGTGCCAGTAGTATCATAGCGCTTTCGGGGGGCAAGGGCAATCAGCCCCAGCATTTT. The full variable domain, in which reference TRBV19 and TRBJ1-5 provide the parts outside the CDR3, is DGGITQSPKYLFRKEGQNVTLSCEQNLNHDAMYWYRQDPGQGLRLIYYSQIVNDFQKGDIAEGYSVSREKKESFPLTVTSAQKNPTAFYLCASSIIALSGGKGNQPQHFGDGTRLSIL.

At least ten counts were recorded for this clonotype. This chain links TRBV6-2 or TRBV6-3 with TRBJ1-1; a possible D gene is TRBD1 (5 bases). V gave up 0 bases and J gave up 7 bases, with 9 bases separating them. CDR1 is MNHEY and CDR2 is SVGEGT in the germline V gene. The CDR3 runs to 13 residues. CDR3 protein: CASSYSGLVEAFF. The CDR3 DNA is TGTGCCAGCAGTTACTCGGGGCTAGTTGAAGCTTTCTTT.

This clonotype was detected many times. The chain has TRBV6-2 or TRBV6-3 and TRBJ1-4; D may be TRBD1 (6 bases). From germline, CDR1 is MNHEY and CDR2 SVGEGT. The CDR3 loop spans 17 amino acids. V lost 5 bases, J lost 0 bases, and 16 bases lay in between. CDR3 sequence: CASSTRGHHATNEKLFF. DNA for the CDR3: TGTGCCAGCAGTACCAGGGGCCACCATGCAACTAATGAAAAACTGTTTTTT.

This clonotype appeared many times. The rearrangement joins TRBV2 to TRBJ1-2; 8 bases fit TRBD1. This CDR3 is 15 amino acids long. The V segment lost 6 bases and the J segment 4 bases; nucleotides outside the gene matches: 10. Germline V gene data show CDR1 as SNHLY and CDR2 as FYNNEI. CDR3 sequence reads: CASREQGAYTYGYTF. DNA for the CDR3: TGTGCCAGCAGAGAGCAGGGGGCTTACACCTATGGCTACACCTTC.